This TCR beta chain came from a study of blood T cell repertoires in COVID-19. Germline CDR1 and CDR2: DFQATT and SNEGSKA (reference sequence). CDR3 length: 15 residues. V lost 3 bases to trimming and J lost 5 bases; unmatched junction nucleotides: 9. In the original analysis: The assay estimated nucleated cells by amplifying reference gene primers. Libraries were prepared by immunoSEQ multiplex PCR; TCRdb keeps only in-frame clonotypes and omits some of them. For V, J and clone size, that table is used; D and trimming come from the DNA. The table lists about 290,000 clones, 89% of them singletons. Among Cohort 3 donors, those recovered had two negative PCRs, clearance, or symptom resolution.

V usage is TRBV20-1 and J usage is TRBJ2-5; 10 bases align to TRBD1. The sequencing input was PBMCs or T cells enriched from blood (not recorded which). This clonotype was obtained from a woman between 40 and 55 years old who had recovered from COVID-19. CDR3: CSASARDRGWETQYF. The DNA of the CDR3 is TGCAGTGCTAGTGCCCGGGACAGGGGATGGGAGACCCAGTACTTC.